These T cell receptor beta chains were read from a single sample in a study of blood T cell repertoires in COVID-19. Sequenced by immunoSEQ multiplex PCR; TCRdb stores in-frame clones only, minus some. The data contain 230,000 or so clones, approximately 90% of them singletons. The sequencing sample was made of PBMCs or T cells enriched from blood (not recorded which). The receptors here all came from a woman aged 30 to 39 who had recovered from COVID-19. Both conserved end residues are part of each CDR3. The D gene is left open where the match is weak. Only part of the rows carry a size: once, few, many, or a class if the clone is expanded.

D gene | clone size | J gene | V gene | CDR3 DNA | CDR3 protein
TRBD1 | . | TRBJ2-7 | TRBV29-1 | TGCAGCGTTGAAGGGACAGGCTACGAGCAGTACTTC | CSVEGTGYEQYF
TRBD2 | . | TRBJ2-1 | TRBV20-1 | TGCAGTGCTAGTTTAGTCGGACTAGCGCTCCTCAAGGGGCAGTTCTTC | CSASLVGLALLKGQFF
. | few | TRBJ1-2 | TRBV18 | TGTGCCAGCTCACCAGGCCAGGGAAATGGCTACACCTTC | CASSPGQGNGYTF
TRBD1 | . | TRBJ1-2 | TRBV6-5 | TGTGCCAGCAGACCCCGGGACAGGGTTGGCTACACCTTC | CASRPRDRVGYTF
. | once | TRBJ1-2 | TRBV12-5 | TGTGCTAGTGGTTTGGTACGGGAAATCTATGGCTACACCTTC | CASGLVREIYGYTF
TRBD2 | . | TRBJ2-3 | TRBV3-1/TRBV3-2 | TGTGCCAGCAGCCAAGAGGCTAGCGGGGATACGCAGTATTTT | CASSQEASGDTQYF
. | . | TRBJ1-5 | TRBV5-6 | TGTGCCAGCAGCTTGAACGGGTATCGCAATCAGCCCCAGCATTTT | CASSLNGYRNQPQHF
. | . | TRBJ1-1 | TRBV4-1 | TGCGCCAGCAGCCAAGCGAGATTTGAAGCTTTCTTT | CASSQARFEAFF
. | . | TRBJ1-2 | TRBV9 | TGTGCCAGCAGCCAGACAGATGCTGGTGGCTACACCTTC | CASSQTDAGGYTF
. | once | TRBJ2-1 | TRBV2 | TGTGCCAGCAGTACAGGGTTAGGTGGCAATGAGCAGTTCTTC | CASSTGLGGNEQFF
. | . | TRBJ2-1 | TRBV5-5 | TGTGCCAGCAGCTTGGCTAGGTCCTCCCTCCGAGGTGAGCAGTTCTTC | CASSLARSSLRGEQFF
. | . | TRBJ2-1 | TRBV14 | TGTGCCAGCAGCCATACGGGATACAATGAGCAGTTCTTC | CASSHTGYNEQFF
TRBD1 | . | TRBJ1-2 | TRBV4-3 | TGCGCCAGCAGCCAAGAATGGGGCAGGGGGCTTGGCTACACCTTC | CASSQEWGRGLGYTF
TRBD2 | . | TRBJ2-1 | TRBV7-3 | TGTGCCAGCAGTACCCTAGCGGGGGGATACAATGAGCAGTTCTTC | CASSTLAGGYNEQFF
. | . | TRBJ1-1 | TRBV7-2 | . | CASSFGQGILFF
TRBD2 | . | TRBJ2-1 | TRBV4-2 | TGTGCCAGCAGCCCAGCCGGGACTAGCTCCTACAATGAGCAGTTCTTC | CASSPAGTSSYNEQFF
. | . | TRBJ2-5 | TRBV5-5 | TGTGCCAGCCTGGCGGATGGGTCGGGGCAAGAGACCCAGTACTTC | CASLADGSGQETQYF
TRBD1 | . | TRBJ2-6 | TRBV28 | TGTGCCAGCATGGTCCAGGGGGCTACTGGGGCCAACGTCCTGACTTTC | CASMVQGATGANVLTF
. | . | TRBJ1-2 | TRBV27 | TGTGCCAGCAGTTTATTTAAGGGGCACTATGGCTACACCTTC | CASSLFKGHYGYTF
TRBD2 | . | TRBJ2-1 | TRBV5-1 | TGCGCCAGCAGCGGCGGGACTAGCGGGGTGGCGGAAAATGAGCAGTTCTTC | CASSGGTSGVAENEQFF
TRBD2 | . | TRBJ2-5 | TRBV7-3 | TGTGCCAGCAGCTCCGGACTAGCGGGGGTGGAGACCCAGTACTTC | CASSSGLAGVETQYF
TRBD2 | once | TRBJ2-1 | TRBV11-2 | TGTGCCAGCAGCTGGACTAGCGGGGGGGCCTATGAGCAGTTCTTC | CASSWTSGGAYEQFF
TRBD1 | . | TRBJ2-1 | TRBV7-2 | TGTGCCAGCAGCTTAGAGGGGACAGGCCCCTTGCAGCTCCAGTTCTTC | CASSLEGTGPLQLQFF
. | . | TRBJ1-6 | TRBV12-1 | TGTGCCAGCAGCTTGGTGGGTCCTTCGGGGAATTCACCCCTCCACTTT | CASSLVGPSGNSPLHF
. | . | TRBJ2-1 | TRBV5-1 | TGCGCCAGCAGCTTGTACCCAGGTAGCTACAATGAGCAGTTCTTC | CASSLYPGSYNEQFF
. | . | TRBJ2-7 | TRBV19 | TGTGCCAGTAGTCCAAGGGACACCTCCTACGAGCAGTACTTC | CASSPRDTSYEQYF
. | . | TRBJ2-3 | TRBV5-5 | TGTGCCAGCAGCTTGGCCCCCCACACAGATACGCAGTATTTT | CASSLAPHTDTQYF